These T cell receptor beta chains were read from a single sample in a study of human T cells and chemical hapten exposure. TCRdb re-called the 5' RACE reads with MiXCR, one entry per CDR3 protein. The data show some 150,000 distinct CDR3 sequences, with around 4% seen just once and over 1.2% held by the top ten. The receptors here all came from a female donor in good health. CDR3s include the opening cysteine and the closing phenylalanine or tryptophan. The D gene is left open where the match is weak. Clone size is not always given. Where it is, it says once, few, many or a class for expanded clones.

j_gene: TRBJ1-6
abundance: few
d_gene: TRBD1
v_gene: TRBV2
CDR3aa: CATLRDRGDNSPLHF
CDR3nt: TGTGCCACCCTGAGGGACAGGGGGGATAATTCACCCCTCCACTTT

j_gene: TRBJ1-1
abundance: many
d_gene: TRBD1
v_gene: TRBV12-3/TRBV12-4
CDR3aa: CASTGQGYTEAFF
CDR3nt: TGTGCCAGCACCGGACAGGGGTATACTGAAGCTTTCTTT

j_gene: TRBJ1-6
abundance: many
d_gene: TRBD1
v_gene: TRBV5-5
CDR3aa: CASSLGGTDNSPLHF
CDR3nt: TGTGCCAGCAGCTTGGGGGGGACAGACAATTCACCCCTCCACTTT

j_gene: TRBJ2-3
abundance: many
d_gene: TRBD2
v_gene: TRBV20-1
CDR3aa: CSATGVAGSSDTQYF
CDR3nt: TGCAGTGCTACGGGGGTAGCGGGGTCTTCGGATACGCAGTATTTT

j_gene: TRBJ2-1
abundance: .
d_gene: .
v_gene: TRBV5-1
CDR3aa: CASSSRPALNSHNEQFF
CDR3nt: TGCGCCAGCAGCTCCCGGCCAGCCCTAAATAGTCACAATGAGCAGTTCTTC

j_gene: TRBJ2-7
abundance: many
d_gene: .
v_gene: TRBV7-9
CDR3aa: CASSLAFNVLGYEQYF
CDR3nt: TGTGCCAGCAGCTTAGCGTTTAACGTCCTGGGGTACGAGCAGTACTTC

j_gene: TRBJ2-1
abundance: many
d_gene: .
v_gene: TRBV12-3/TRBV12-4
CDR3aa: CASSFEGLLRSNEQFF
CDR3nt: TGTGCCAGCAGTTTTGAGGGGCTTCTAAGAAGCAATGAGCAGTTCTTC

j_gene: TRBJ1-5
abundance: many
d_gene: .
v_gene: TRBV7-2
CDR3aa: CASSLEGSSNQPQHF
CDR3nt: TGTGCCAGCAGCTTAGAAGGGTCTAGCAATCAGCCCCAGCATTTT

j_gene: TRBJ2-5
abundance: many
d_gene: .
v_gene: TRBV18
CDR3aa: CASSPPGQETQYF
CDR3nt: TGTGCCAGCTCACCACCGGGTCAAGAGACCCAGTACTTC

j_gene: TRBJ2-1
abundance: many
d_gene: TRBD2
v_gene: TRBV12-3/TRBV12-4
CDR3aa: CASRLTSGGANEQFF
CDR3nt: TGTGCCAGCAGGCTTACTAGCGGGGGGGCCAATGAGCAGTTCTTC

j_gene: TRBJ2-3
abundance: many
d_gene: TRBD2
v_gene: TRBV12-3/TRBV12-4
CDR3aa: CASRLLAGAEGDRDTQYF
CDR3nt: TGTGCCAGCAGATTACTAGCGGGGGCCGAGGGAGATCGAGATACGCAGTATTTT

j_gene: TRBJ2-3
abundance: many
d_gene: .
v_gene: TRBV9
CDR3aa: CASSGDTGGTDTQYF
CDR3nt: TGTGCCAGCAGCGGGGACACGGGCGGCACAGATACGCAGTATTTT

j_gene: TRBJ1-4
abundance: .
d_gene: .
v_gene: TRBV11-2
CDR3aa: CASSLTLNEKLFF
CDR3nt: TGTGCCAGCAGCTTAACTCTTAATGAAAAACTGTTTTTT

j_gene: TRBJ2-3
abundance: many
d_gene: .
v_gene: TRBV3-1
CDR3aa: CASSQDRSPSGAFTDTQYF
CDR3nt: TGTGCCAGCAGCCAAGATCGAAGCCCGTCGGGGGCCTTCACAGATACGCAGTATTTT

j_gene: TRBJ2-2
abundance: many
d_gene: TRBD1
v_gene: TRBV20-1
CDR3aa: CSALNRGLGELFF
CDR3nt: TGCAGTGCTCTCAACAGGGGGCTGGGGGAGCTGTTTTTT

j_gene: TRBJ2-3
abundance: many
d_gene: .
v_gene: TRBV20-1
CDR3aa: CSAKRAGLGDTQYF
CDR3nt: TGCAGTGCAAAACGGGCGGGGCTTGGGGATACGCAGTATTTT

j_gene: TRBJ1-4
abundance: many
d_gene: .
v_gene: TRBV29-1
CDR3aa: CSVEVGWDNEKLFF
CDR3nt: TGCAGCGTTGAAGTCGGTTGGGATAATGAAAAACTGTTTTTT

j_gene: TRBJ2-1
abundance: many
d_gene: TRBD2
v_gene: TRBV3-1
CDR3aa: CASSLGLAGVNEQFF
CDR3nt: TGTGCCAGCAGCCTCGGACTAGCGGGGGTCAATGAGCAGTTCTTC

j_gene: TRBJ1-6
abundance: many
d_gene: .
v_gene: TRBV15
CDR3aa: CATSRGPPDYGGSPLHF
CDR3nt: TGTGCCACCAGCAGAGGACCTCCGGACTACGGGGGCTCACCCCTCCACTTT

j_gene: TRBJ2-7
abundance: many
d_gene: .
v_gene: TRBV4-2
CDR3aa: CASSQAEDGYEQYF
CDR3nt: TGTGCCAGCAGCCAGGCAGAGGACGGCTACGAGCAGTACTTC

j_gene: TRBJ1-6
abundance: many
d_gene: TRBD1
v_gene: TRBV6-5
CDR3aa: CASSYDRGGSYNSPLHF
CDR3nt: TGTGCCAGCAGTTACGACAGGGGAGGATCCTATAATTCACCCCTCCACTTT

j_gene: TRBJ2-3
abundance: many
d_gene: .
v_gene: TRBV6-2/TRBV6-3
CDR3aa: CASSSTGAPTHRTDTQYF
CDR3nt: TGTGCCAGCAGTTCGACGGGGGCCCCAACCCACCGCACAGATACGCAGTATTTT

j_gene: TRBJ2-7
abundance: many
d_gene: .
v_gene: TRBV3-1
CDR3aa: CASSQGMGLSYEQYF
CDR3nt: TGTGCCAGCAGCCAAGGCATGGGGCTAAGCTACGAGCAGTACTTC

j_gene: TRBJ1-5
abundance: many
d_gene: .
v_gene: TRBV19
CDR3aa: CASSMYLDNQPQHF
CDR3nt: TGTGCCAGTAGTATGTATTTAGATAATCAGCCCCAGCATTTT

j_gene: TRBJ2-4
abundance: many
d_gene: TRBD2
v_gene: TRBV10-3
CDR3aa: CAISELERGGLDIQYF
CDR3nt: TGTGCCATCAGTGAGCTCGAACGGGGGGGCTTGGACATTCAGTACTTC

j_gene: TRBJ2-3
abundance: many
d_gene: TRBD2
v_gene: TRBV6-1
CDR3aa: CASETSGGSTDTQYF
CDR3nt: TGTGCCAGCGAGACTAGCGGGGGTAGCACAGATACGCAGTATTTT

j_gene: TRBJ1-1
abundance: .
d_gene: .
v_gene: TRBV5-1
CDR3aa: CASSTGVRGLVTEAFF
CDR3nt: TGCGCCAGCAGCACAGGCGTCCGGGGTCTTGTCACTGAAGCTTTCTTT

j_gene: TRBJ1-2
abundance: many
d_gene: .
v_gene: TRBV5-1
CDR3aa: CASSPSPGEGGYGYTF
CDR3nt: TGCGCCAGCAGCCCCTCCCCAGGGGAAGGGGGATATGGCTACACCTTC

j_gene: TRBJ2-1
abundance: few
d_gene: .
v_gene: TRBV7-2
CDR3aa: CASSFARAGEQFF
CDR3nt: TGTGCCAGCAGCTTCGCAAGGGCTGGAGAGCAGTTCTTC

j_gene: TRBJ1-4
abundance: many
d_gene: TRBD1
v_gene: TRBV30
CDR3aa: CAWNRGGNEKLFF
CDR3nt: TGTGCCTGGAACAGGGGCGGGAATGAAAAACTGTTTTTT

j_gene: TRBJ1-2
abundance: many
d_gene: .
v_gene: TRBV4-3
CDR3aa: CASSQGPGVTNYGYTF
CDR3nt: TGCGCCAGCAGCCAGGGTCCCGGGGTCACTAACTATGGCTACACCTTC

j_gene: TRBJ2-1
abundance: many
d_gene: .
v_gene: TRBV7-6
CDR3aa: CASSPGPLHNEQFF
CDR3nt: TGTGCCAGCAGCCCCGGGCCTCTTCACAATGAGCAGTTCTTC

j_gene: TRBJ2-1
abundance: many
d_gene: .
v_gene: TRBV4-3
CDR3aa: CASSQVTGRYNEQFF
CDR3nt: TGCGCCAGCAGCCAAGTTACAGGGCGCTACAATGAGCAGTTCTTC

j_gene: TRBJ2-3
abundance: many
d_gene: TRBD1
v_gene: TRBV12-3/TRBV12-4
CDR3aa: CASSSTGSGTDTQYF
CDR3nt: TGTGCCAGCAGCTCGACAGGGTCGGGCACAGATACGCAGTATTTT

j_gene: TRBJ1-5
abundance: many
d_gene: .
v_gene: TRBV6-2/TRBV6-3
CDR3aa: CASSLTPKPQHF
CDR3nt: TGTGCCAGCAGCCTAACCCCAAAGCCCCAGCATTTT

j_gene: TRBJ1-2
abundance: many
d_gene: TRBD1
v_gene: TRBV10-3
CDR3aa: CAITRQGALDGYTF
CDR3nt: TGTGCCATCACCCGACAGGGGGCTTTGGATGGCTACACCTTC

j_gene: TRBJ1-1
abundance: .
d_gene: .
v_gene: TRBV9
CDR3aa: CASSGQSGEAFF
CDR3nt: TGTGCCAGCAGCGGACAGTCCGGGGAAGCTTTCTTT

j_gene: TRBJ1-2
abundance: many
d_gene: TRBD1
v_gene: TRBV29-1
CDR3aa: CSVGNPGQGADGYTF
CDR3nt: TGCAGCGTTGGGAACCCGGGACAGGGGGCTGATGGCTACACCTTC

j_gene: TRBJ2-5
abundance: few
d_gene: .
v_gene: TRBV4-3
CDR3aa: CASSQGGKETQYF
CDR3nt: TGCGCCAGCAGCCAAGGAGGAAAAGAGACCCAGTACTTC

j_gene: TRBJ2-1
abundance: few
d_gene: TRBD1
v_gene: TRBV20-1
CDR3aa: CSARDRTGGNEQFF
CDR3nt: TGCAGTGCTAGAGACAGGACAGGGGGCAATGAGCAGTTCTTC

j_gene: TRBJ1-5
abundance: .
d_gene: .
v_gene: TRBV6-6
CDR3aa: CASSYEPGLRNQPQHF
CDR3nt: TGTGCCAGCAGTTACGAACCGGGACTCAGAAATCAGCCCCAGCATTTT

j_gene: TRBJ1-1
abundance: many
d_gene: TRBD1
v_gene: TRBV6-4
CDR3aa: CASSPGTDNTEAFF
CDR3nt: TGTGCCAGCAGTCCCGGGACAGACAACACTGAAGCTTTCTTT